This is a list of T cell receptor beta chains from one sample in a study of cytomegalovirus exposure and HLA in healthy donors. The repertoire was sequenced with immunoSEQ multiplex PCR; TCRdb's copy has only in-frame clones and lacks some. This table holds tens of thousands of clones, over 85% found once. Source material: PBMCs. These receptor sequences come from a woman younger than 45 in good health and CMV-seronegative. The conserved cysteine and the conserved F or W are not part of the CDR3 here. A D gene is named only where the DNA matches it firmly.

TRBJ1-5 TRBV5-1 . ASSLYGGGQPQH
TRBJ2-7 TRBV11-2 . ASSLEGVRSSYEQY
TRBJ2-3 TRBV9 TRBD2 ASSSQPGTSYADTQY
TRBJ2-2 TRBV28 . ASSLLSGELF
TRBJ1-1 TRBV29-1 . SAQQGYTEAF
TRBJ2-1 TRBV21-1 . ASSRGRGDEQF
TRBJ2-5 TRBV18 TRBD1 ASSPISGTALLRETQY
TRBJ1-1 TRBV7-9 TRBD1 ASSYDLDRGTEAF
TRBJ1-5 TRBV27 TRBD1 ASSLPGQGRFWPQH
TRBJ2-2 TRBV4-3 TRBD2 ASSPGLAVVTGELF
TRBJ1-1 TRBV19 . ASTFRVANTEAF
TRBJ2-6 TRBV6-6 . ASSPPLRSGANVLT
TRBJ2-7 TRBV7-6 TRBD1 ASSKFRDRDFREQY
TRBJ1-2 TRBV7-9 . ASSSFNYGYT
TRBJ2-5 TRBV2 TRBD2 ASSGLAGNQETQY
TRBJ2-7 TRBV29-1 TRBD1 SVRPRDRGYEQY
TRBJ1-2 TRBV19 TRBD1 ASSIGTGQVLYGYT
TRBJ1-4 TRBV28 TRBD1 ASSTSRQGGGEKLF
TRBJ1-2 TRBV25-1 . ASSAPGVTIYGYT
TRBJ1-1 TRBV6-4 TRBD1 ASSPGEGATEAF
TRBJ2-7 TRBV29-1 TRBD1 SGKGGTGTYEQY
TRBJ2-2 TRBV5-1 TRBD1 ASSTGGQGGTGELF
TRBJ1-4 TRBV4-1 TRBD1 ASSPRDRVGDGEKLF
TRBJ1-2 TRBV27 . ASSRDRGGYGYT
TRBJ1-2 TRBV30 . AWRLPGSGLGYT
TRBJ1-1 TRBV9 . ASSVGQEENTEAF
TRBJ2-2 TRBV7-8 . ASSLGTETGELF
TRBJ1-5 TRBV7-2 . ASSVQRGSNQPQH
TRBJ2-3 TRBV7-9 . ASSLAQWDTQY
TRBJ1-1 TRBV28 . ASSITQGIGTEAF
TRBJ1-3 TRBV7-2 . ASSYASSGNTIY
TRBJ2-7 TRBV7-8 . ASSRFLGNYEQY
TRBJ2-7 TRBV11-2 . ASSLELGGYEQY
TRBJ2-7 TRBV28 . ASGPRGSDEQY
TRBJ2-3 TRBV14 . ASSRAGTDTQY
TRBJ2-1 TRBV29-1 TRBD2 SVGGLAGGSNNEQF
TRBJ2-3 TRBV28 TRBD2 ASSLIGMGLISTDTQY